The entry that follows covers one TCR beta chain sequence. The investigators amplified TCR beta CDR3 regions from RNA transcripts. The HTBI primer set was used in a first-round RT-PCR of the TCR CDR3. TCRdb recomputed calls from the multiplex PCR reads with MiXCR, one row per CDR3 protein. The repertoire has a few hundred thousand distinct CDR3 sequences, 15% to 18% of them found once; the top ten carry 13% to 15%. In germline, CDR1 is SGDLS, CDR2 YYNGEE. The length of the CDR3 is 15 residues. The trim removed 3 bases at V and 6 bases at J, leaving 6 bases unmatched. This record belongs to a study of T cells in Graves' hyperthyroidism and ophthalmopathy.

The chain recombines TRBV9 with TRBJ1-1; 12 nucleotides line up with TRBD1. This clonotype originated in a woman between 18 and 29 years old with Graves' hyperthyroidism. The sequencing input was blood. The CDR3 DNA is TGTGCCAGCAGCGCTACTTGGGACAGGGGGCCTGAAGCTTTCTTT. This gives the protein CASSATWDRGPEAFF.